Listed below are T cell receptor beta chains from one sample, sequenced in a study of CD8 T cells in Susac syndrome. TCRdb independently ran MiXCR on the immunoSEQ multiplex PCR reads; one entry per CDR3 protein. Altogether tens of thousands of distinct CDR3 sequences are present, roughly 93% being singletons, with the ten largest covering roughly 0.15%. The sequenced material came from CD4+ T cells from PBMCs. These receptor sequences come from a human donor with Susac syndrome. The CDR3 runs from the conserved cysteine through the conserved F or W. D genes are given only for firm matches.

J gene	D gene	V gene	CDR3 protein	CDR3 DNA
TRBJ2-7	.	TRBV7-9	CASSLAAGAYYEQYF	TGTGCCAGCAGCTTAGCGGCTGGGGCCTACTACGAGCAGTACTTC
TRBJ2-1	.	TRBV6-2/TRBV6-3	CASSDFNEQFF	TGTGCCAGCAGTGACTTCAATGAGCAGTTCTTC
TRBJ1-6	.	TRBV7-8	CASSLDRDYNSPLHF	TGTGCCAGCAGCTTAGACAGGGACTATAATTCACCCCTCCACTTT
TRBJ2-5	.	TRBV5-5	CASSWVGRETQYF	TGTGCCAGCAGCTGGGTGGGGAGAGAGACCCAGTACTTC
TRBJ2-2	TRBD1	TRBV6-2/TRBV6-3	CASSSHRGKNTGELFF	TGTGCCAGCAGTTCCCACAGGGGGAAGAACACCGGGGAGCTGTTTTTT
TRBJ1-2	.	TRBV4-2	CASSQDGQPTNYGYTF	TGTGCCAGCAGCCAAGATGGCCAACCCACTAACTATGGCTACACCTTC
TRBJ1-2	TRBD1	TRBV29-1	CSVGHNRGTNYGYTF	TGCAGCGTTGGACATAACAGGGGCACTAACTATGGCTACACCTTC
TRBJ2-7	.	TRBV7-6	CASSLGGGRTYEQYF	TGTGCCAGCAGCTTAGGAGGGGGAAGGACTTACGAGCAGTACTTC
TRBJ2-3	.	TRBV20-1	CSARDRTGAGGTDTQYF	TGCAGTGCTAGAGATCGGACGGGGGCGGGGGGCACAGATACGCAGTATTTT
TRBJ2-3	.	TRBV6-2/TRBV6-3	CASSEDGGPLTQYF	TGTGCCAGCAGTGAGGACGGAGGCCCCTTGACGCAGTATTTT
TRBJ1-1	.	TRBV7-9	CASSLATAMNTEAFF	TGTGCCAGCAGCTTAGCTACAGCGATGAACACTGAAGCTTTCTTT
TRBJ1-2	.	TRBV11-2	CASSLIGGVEGYTF	TGTGCCAGCAGCTTAATAGGAGGGGTTGAAGGCTACACCTTC
TRBJ1-3	.	TRBV7-2	CASSTFSGNTIYF	TGTGCCAGCAGCACATTCTCTGGAAACACCATATATTTT
TRBJ1-4	.	TRBV2	CASSRMGPFNEKLFF	TGTGCCAGCTCCCGGATGGGGCCTTTTAATGAAAAACTGTTTTTT
TRBJ2-7	.	TRBV9	CASSGGQAGDSYYEQYF	TGTGCCAGCAGCGGAGGACAGGCAGGGGACTCCTACTACGAGCAGTACTTC
TRBJ2-5	TRBD1	TRBV5-1	CASSQGTGRETQYF	TGCGCCAGCAGCCAAGGGACAGGTCGCGAGACCCAGTACTTC